The TCR beta chain under discussion was sequenced for a study of response to subunit inactivated influenza vaccine. General observations from the study: The authors proposed limited new T cell recruitment per seasonal influenza vaccination.

This clonotype came up many times. As yet, its antigen is unknown. Germline CDR1 MGHRA, CDR2 YSYEKL. V gave up 4 bases and J gave up 7 bases, with 13 bases separating them. The CDR3 totals 14 residues. TCRdb reprocessed the RT-PCR reads with MiXCR, giving one entry per CDR3 protein. The profile shows about 310,000 distinct CDR3 sequences, roughly 20% of them singletons. Source: PBMCs from blood, taken about 20 months after vaccination. The receptor was derived from a man between 50 and 69 years old who received an inactivated influenza vaccine. The rearrangement joins TRBV4-1 to TRBJ2-2, with D possibly TRBD1 on 6 matching bases. The CDR3 reads CASSRGQSDGELFF. The DNA of the CDR3 is TGCGCCAGCAGCCGCGGACAGTCGGACGGGGAGCTGTTTTTT.